The 25 T cell receptor beta chains below all came from one sample that was sequenced in a study of shared clonotypes between healthy human individuals. Assay used: immunoSEQ multiplex PCR; TCRdb lists only in-frame clones, some missing. The top ten hold around 0.38% of the sample, which has 2 million to 2.5 million clones, under 95% seen once. Sequencing used naive CD4+ T cells from PBMCs. Subset denoted: CD45RA+ positively selected. These TCRs come from a man aged 18 to 29 in good health. Some clones in this sample may be carry-over from other donors' samples.

CDR3 region: CASRPSGSSGELFF. For the CDR3, the DNA is TGTGCCAGCAGACCTAGCGGGAGCTCCGGGGAGCTGTTTTTT. This rearrangement joins TRBV6-4 to TRBJ2-2; TRBD2 matches 10 bases. The V gene end was trimmed by 6 bases and the J gene end by 6 bases; junction bases not matched to a gene: 4. The CDR3 totals 14 residues. The germline V gene has CDR1 MRHNA and CDR2 SNTAGT.

The chain combines TRBV5-1 with TRBJ2-7, with D possibly being TRBD1 (6 bases). The CDR3 runs to 13 residues. The ends were cut back, 3 bases at V and 3 bases at J, with 10 bases in the middle. CDR1 SGHRS and CDR2 YFSETQ come from the germline V gene. The CDR3 protein is CASSYGQFYEQYF. CDR3 DNA sequence: TGCGCCAGCAGCTACGGACAGTTCTACGAGCAGTACTTC.

As DNA, the CDR3 is TGTGCCATCAGTGAAGGACAGATAGACGAGCAGTACTTC. This translates into CAISEGQIDEQYF. The V gene is TRBV10-3, the J gene TRBJ2-7, with a tentative D call TRBD1 (6 bases). Germline values: CDR1 ENHRY, CDR2 SYGVKD. V was cut by 3 bases and J by 5 bases, with 11 bases left in between. CDR3 length: 13 amino acids.

The chain is built from TRBV5-4 and TRBJ2-1, with no clear D. The CDR3 covers 13 residues. Germline V gene sequence: CDR1 SGHNT, CDR2 YYREEE (reference sequence). The ends were cut back, 1 base at V and 6 bases at J, with 8 bases in the middle. CDR3 in DNA: TGTGCCAGCAGCTTGTGGAAGGGCAATGAGCAGTTCTTC. Amino acid sequence: CASSLWKGNEQFF.

The chain joins TRBV11-2 to TRBJ1-4; D possibly corresponds to TRBD1 (5 bases). CDR1 is SGHAT and CDR2 is FQNNGV in the germline V gene. This CDR3 has 16 amino acids. Trimming cost V 3 bases and J 4 bases, with 15 bases left between them. The CDR3 DNA follows: TGTGCCAGCAGCTTTTTGAAGGGGAGAAATAATGAAAAACTGTTTTTT. It is translated as CASSFLKGRNNEKLFF.

The CDR3 nucleotides read TGCGCCAGCAGTGATTCAGGACTAGGTGTCACTGAGCAGTTCTTC. Translating gives CASSDSGLGVTEQFF. The chain has TRBV10-1 and TRBJ2-1; TRBD2 aligns across 7 bases. V lost 3 bases, J lost 9 bases, and 11 bases stayed unmatched. This CDR3 has 15 residues. Germline CDR1 reads WNHNN; CDR2 reads SYGVQD (reference sequence).

V is TRBV5-1 and J is TRBJ1-1, with D perhaps matching TRBD1 (5 bases). V lost 0 bases, J lost 6 bases, and 18 bases lay in between. The germline gives CDR1 SGHRS, CDR2 YFSETQ. This CDR3 is built from 16 residues. The CDR3: CASSLEGGAPGPEAFF. Here the CDR3 DNA reads TGCGCCAGCAGCTTGGAAGGTGGGGCTCCGGGGCCTGAAGCTTTCTTT. The full variable domain, in which reference TRBV5-1 and TRBJ1-1 provide the parts outside the CDR3, is KAGVTQTPRYLIKTRGQQVTLSCSPISGHRSVSWYQQTPGQGLQFLFEYFSETQRNKGNFPGRFSGRQFSNSRSEMNVSTLELGDSALYLCASSLEGGAPGPEAFFGQGTRLTVV.

CDR3 bases: TGTGCCAGCGTGGTTGTGAGGTCCTACAATGAGCAGTTCTTC. It translates to CASVVVRSYNEQFF. V gene TRBV2 combines with J gene TRBJ2-1; D is undetermined. CDR3 length: 14 residues. Germline loops: CDR1 SNHLY, CDR2 FYNNEI. V was clipped by 8 bases and J by 1 base, with 12 bases between them. Based on the CDR3 plus reference TRBV2 and TRBJ2-1, the full variable domain is EPEVTQTPSHQVTQMGQEVILRCVPISNHLYFYWYRQILGQKVEFLVSFYNNEISEKSEIFDDQFSVERPDGSNFTLKIRSTKLEDSAMYFCASVVVRSYNEQFFGPGTRLTVL.

The rearrangement links TRBV11-3 to TRBJ2-1, with D hard to call. This CDR3 has 12 residues. CDR1 is SGHNT and CDR2 is YENEEA in the germline V gene. Trimming stripped 5 bases from V and 8 bases from J, with 10 bases between. CDR3 residues: CASSPASDEQFF. As DNA, the CDR3 is TGTGCCAGCAGCCCCGCCAGCGATGAGCAGTTCTTC.

The chain uses TRBV5-1 and TRBJ2-1, with 10 nucleotides matching TRBD2. Germline loops: CDR1 SGHRS, CDR2 YFSETQ. This CDR3 has 15 residues. V was clipped by 5 bases and J by 3 bases; unmatched bases: 5. The chain's CDR3 is CASRTGTSDYNEQFF. The CDR3 DNA sequence: TGCGCCAGCAGGACCGGGACTAGCGACTACAATGAGCAGTTCTTC.

The rearrangement links TRBV6-5 to TRBJ2-3; 11 nucleotides agree with TRBD2. CDR1 and CDR2 from the germline V gene are MNHEY and SVGAGI. V was pared by 4 bases and J by 3 bases, with 6 bases of the junction left unmatched. The CDR3 covers 16 residues. The CDR3 DNA reads TGTGCCAGCAGTTTTCATAGCGGGAGGGGAACAGATACGCAGTATTTT. Protein sequence: CASSFHSGRGTDTQYF.

CDR3 in amino acids: CASTRPGPSEEQYF. Here the CDR3 DNA reads TGTGCCAGCACTCGGCCGGGTCCGTCAGAAGAGCAGTACTTC. This rearrangement joins TRBV6-5 to TRBJ2-7; no clear D gene. Germline V lookup: CDR1 MNHEY, CDR2 SVGAGI. Trimming pared 7 bases from V and 7 bases from J, leaving 20 bases between. This CDR3 has 14 residues.

This chain connects TRBV27 to TRBJ2-3, with TRBD2 matching over 11 bases. The CDR3 is 18 amino acids. Germline V gene sequence: CDR1 MNHEY, CDR2 SMNVEV (reference sequence). With V trimmed by 7 bases and J by 4 bases, 16 bases remained unmatched. CDR3 nucleotide sequence: TGTGCCAGCACCTTCTTAGGGGTAGCGGGAGGGCACGCAGATACGCAGTATTTT. Its translation: CASTFLGVAGGHADTQYF.

V and J are TRBV12-5 and TRBJ2-1, with TRBD2 matching 14 bases. The ends lost 0 bases at V and 9 bases at J; junction bases unmatched: 7. Germline V lookup: CDR1 LGHNT, CDR2 FRNRAP. CDR3 length equals 17 residues. For the CDR3, the DNA is TGTGCTAGTGGTTTGGTTAACCTGGGACTAGCGGGAGTTGAGCAGTTCTTC. Protein: CASGLVNLGLAGVEQFF.

The gene calls are TRBV27 and TRBJ2-5; tentatively, D is TRBD1 (7 bases). The CDR3 has 16 residues. Germline loops: CDR1 MNHEY, CDR2 SMNVEV (reference sequence). Deletions cut 3 bases from V and 5 bases from J, with 19 bases between. The CDR3 here is CASSFSPGDSGETQYF. The CDR3, as DNA: TGTGCCAGCAGTTTCTCCCCCGGGGACAGCGGGGAGACCCAGTACTTC.

This clone was counted once. The chain couples TRBV7-9 to TRBJ1-4, with D maybe TRBD1 (5 bases). Germline V gene data show CDR1 as SEHNR and CDR2 as FQNEAQ (reference sequence). Trimming stripped 4 bases from V and 8 bases from J, with 17 bases between. CDR3 size: 15 residues. Here the CDR3 DNA reads TGTGCCAGCAGCTCGCTCCGGGACGGAGGGGAAAAACTGTTTTTT. Translating it yields CASSSLRDGGEKLFF.

The chain is built from TRBV19 and TRBJ1-2; a possible D gene is TRBD1 (6 bases). Trimming took 3 bases from V and 4 from J, leaving 15 bases between them. Per the germline V gene, CDR1 is LNHDA and CDR2 is SQIVND (reference sequence). This CDR3 has 15 amino acids. CDR3: CASSISAGQIYGYTF. The CDR3 nucleotides read TGTGCCAGTAGTATCTCCGCCGGACAGATCTATGGCTACACCTTC.

The rearrangement joins TRBV10-1 to TRBJ2-2; D is unresolved. CDR3 length: 13 amino acids. CDR1 is WNHNN and CDR2 is SYGVQD in the germline V gene (reference sequence). V lost 3 bases and J 5 bases, leaving 7 bases between the germline ends. The CDR3 region is CASSDQRTGELFF. The CDR3 DNA reads as TGCGCCAGCAGTGACCAACGAACCGGGGAGCTGTTTTTT.

The CDR3 sequence: CSGTRTGGYTF. CDR3 nucleotide sequence: TGCAGCGGGACTCGAACAGGGGGCTACACCTTC. The chain uses TRBV29-1 and TRBJ1-2; TRBD1 might be the D (6 bases). CDR3 length equals 11 residues. The V end lost 7 bases, the J end lost 8 bases, and 14 bases lay between the germline ends. Germline CDR1 reads SQVTM; CDR2 reads ANQGSEA.

This clone appeared a single time. The chain recombines TRBV7-2 with TRBJ2-3; perhaps TRBD2 as D (7 bases). From germline, CDR1 is SGHTA and CDR2 FQGNSA. This CDR3 region has 14 residues. Deletions cut 5 bases from V and 6 bases from J, with 15 bases between. The CDR3 is CASSVRGGRDTQYF. The CDR3 DNA is TGTGCCAGCAGCGTTCGCGGGGGCAGGGATACGCAGTATTTT.

This clone was found a few times. V usage is TRBV5-6 and J usage is TRBJ1-1; D is uncertain. Germline V CDR1 and CDR2: SGHDT, YYEEEE. Trimming took 2 bases from V and 1 from J, leaving 9 bases between them. This CDR3 is 14 amino acids long. The CDR3 spells CASSLGSTNTEAFF. The CDR3 nucleotides read TGTGCCAGCAGCTTAGGCTCCACGAACACTGAAGCTTTCTTT. The whole variable domain, remainder taken from reference TRBV5-6 and TRBJ1-1, is DAGVTQSPTHLIKTRGQQVTLRCSPKSGHDTVSWYQQALGQGPQFIFQYYEEEERQRGNFPDRFSGHQFPNYSSELNVNALLLGDSALYLCASSLGSTNTEAFFGQGTRLTVV.

The chain couples TRBV5-1 to TRBJ2-5, with no clear D. CDR3 length equals 14 residues. Trimming removed 0 bases from V and 5 bases from J, with 11 bases in between. Germline V gives CDR1 SGHRS, CDR2 YFSETQ. CDR3 in amino acids: CASSLDTHGETQYF. The CDR3 DNA reads TGCGCCAGCAGCTTGGATACCCACGGGGAGACCCAGTACTTC. Full variable domain (remainder filled in from reference TRBV5-1 and TRBJ2-5): KAGVTQTPRYLIKTRGQQVTLSCSPISGHRSVSWYQQTPGQGLQFLFEYFSETQRNKGNFPGRFSGRQFSNSRSEMNVSTLELGDSALYLCASSLDTHGETQYFGPGTRLLVL.

Turning to this clone: This CDR3 is also generated by other DNA sequences in the sample. V usage is TRBV5-1 and J usage is TRBJ2-3; TRBD1 matches 7 bases. V lost 0 bases and J lost 2; bases outside the gene matches: 3. Germline V CDR1 and CDR2: SGHRS, YFSETQ. The CDR3 has 15 residues. CDR3 protein: CASSLAGQYTDTQYF. The CDR3 DNA follows: TGCGCCAGCAGCTTGGCGGGACAGTACACAGATACGCAGTATTTT.

The chain couples TRBV4-1 to TRBJ2-2; tentatively, D is TRBD1 or TRBD2 (5 bases each). The V and J ends lost 0 bases and 3 bases respectively, with 11 bases between them. The CDR3 totals 16 residues. The germline V gene encodes CDR1 MGHRA and CDR2 YSYEKL. This CDR3 reads CASSQDHGADTGELFF. The CDR3 nucleotides read TGCGCCAGCAGCCAAGATCACGGGGCAGACACCGGGGAGCTGTTTTTT.

The chain recombines TRBV19 with TRBJ2-2, with 8 bases matching TRBD2. Losses at the gene ends were 4 bases for V and 5 bases for J; bases not matched to a gene: 6. Germline-derived CDR1 and CDR2 are LNHDA and SQIVND (reference sequence). The CDR3 extends over 15 amino acids. CDR3 protein: CASSTILAGTGELFF. DNA of the CDR3: TGTGCCAGTAGTACGATCCTAGCGGGTACCGGGGAGCTGTTTTTT.